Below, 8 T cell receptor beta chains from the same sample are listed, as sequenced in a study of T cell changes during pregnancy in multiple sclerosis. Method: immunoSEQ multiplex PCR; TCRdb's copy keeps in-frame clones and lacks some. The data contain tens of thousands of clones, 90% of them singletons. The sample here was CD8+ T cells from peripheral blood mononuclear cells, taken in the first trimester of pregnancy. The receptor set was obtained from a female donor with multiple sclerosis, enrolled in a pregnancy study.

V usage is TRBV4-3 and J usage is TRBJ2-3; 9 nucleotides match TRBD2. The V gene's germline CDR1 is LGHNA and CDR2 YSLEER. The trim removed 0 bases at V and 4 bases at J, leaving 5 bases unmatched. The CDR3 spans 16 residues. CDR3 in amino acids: CASSQDPGLAADTQYF. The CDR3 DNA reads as TGCGCCAGCAGCCAAGATCCGGGACTAGCCGCAGATACGCAGTATTTT.

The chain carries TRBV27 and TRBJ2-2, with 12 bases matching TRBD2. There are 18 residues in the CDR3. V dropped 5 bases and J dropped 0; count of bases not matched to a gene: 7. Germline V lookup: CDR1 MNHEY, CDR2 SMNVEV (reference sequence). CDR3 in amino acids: CASSIRTSGKTNTGELFF. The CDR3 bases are TGTGCCAGCAGTATAAGGACTAGCGGGAAAACGAACACCGGGGAGCTGTTTTTT.

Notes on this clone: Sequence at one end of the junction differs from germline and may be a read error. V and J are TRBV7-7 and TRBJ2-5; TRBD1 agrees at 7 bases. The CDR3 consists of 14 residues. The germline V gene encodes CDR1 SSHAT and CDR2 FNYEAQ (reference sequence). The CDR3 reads CASSLWTGVETQYF. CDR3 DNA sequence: TGTGCTAGCAGCTTATGGACAGGCGTGGAGACCCAGTACTTC.

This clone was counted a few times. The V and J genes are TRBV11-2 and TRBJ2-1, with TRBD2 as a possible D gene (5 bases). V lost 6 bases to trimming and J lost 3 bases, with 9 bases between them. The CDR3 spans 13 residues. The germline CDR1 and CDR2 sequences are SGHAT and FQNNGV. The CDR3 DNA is TGTGCCAGCAGGGAAGGGAGCTACAATGAGCAGTTCTTC. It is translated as CASREGSYNEQFF.

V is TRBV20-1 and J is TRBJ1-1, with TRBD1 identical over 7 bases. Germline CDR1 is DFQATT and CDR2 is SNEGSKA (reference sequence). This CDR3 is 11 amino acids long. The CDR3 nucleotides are TGCAGGGGGACAGCCCTTTATGAAGCTTTCTTT. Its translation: CRGTALYEAFF.

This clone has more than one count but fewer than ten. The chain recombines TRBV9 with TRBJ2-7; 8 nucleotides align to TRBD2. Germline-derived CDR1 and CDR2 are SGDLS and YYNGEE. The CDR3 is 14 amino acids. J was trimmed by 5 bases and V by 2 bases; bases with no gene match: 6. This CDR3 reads CASSVGSGTDEQYF. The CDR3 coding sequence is TGTGCCAGCAGCGTGGGTAGCGGGACGGACGAGCAGTACTTC.

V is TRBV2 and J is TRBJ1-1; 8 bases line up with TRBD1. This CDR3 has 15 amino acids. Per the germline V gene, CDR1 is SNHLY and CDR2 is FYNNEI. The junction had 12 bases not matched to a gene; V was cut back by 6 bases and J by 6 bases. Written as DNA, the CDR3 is TGTGCCAGCAGGGACCCCGGCCAGGGGGCCTCTGAAGCTTTCTTT. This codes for CASRDPGQGASEAFF.

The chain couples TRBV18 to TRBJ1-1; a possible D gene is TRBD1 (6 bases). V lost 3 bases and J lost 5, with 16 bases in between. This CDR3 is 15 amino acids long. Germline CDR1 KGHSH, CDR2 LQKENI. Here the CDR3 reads CASSPLGGRGTEAFF. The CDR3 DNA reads TGTGCCAGCTCACCGCTGGGGGGGCGAGGAACTGAAGCTTTCTTT.